These 4 T cell receptor beta chains originate from one sample sequenced in a study of blood T cells in healthy people across ages (dated by TCRdb to between 2014 and 2017). The protocol used for the library was 5' RACE. Sequencer: Illumina HiSeq 2500. A second PCR of about 6 to 12 cycles was performed with a sample-barcoded 5' primer and a J-beta primer mix. Starting from the raw public reads, TCRdb applied fastp trimming at Q25, assembled clones with MiXCR and retained in-frame beta chains. Records with the same CDR3 protein are collapsed into one entry carrying the most frequent genes and DNA. The sample has about 800,000 distinct CDR3 sequences on record, 25% of them singletons. The leading ten clones occupy 3% to 4% of the sample. The sample was also linked to a second study, of T cells of mothers and their children.

Sequencing was carried out using blood. These TCRs come from a boy under 18 in good health.

V and J are TRBV7-9 and TRBJ1-4, with D maybe TRBD1 (5 bases). The CDR3 consists of 14 residues. Trimming removed 5 bases from V and 6 bases from J, with 13 bases in between. CDR1 is SEHNR, CDR2 FQNEAQ, per germline (reference sequence). CDR3 residues: CASSAGREHEKLFF. The CDR3 nucleotides read TGTGCCAGCAGCGCAGGGAGGGAGCATGAAAAACTGTTTTTT. Using reference TRBV7-9 and TRBJ1-4 for the parts outside the CDR3, the full variable domain is DTGVSQNPRHKITKRGQNVTFRCDPISEHNRLYWYRQTLGQGPEFLTYFQNEAQLEKSRLLSDRFSAERPKGSFSTLEIQRTEQGDSAMYLCASSAGREHEKLFFGSGTQLSVL.

This clonotype has just a few counts. This chain connects TRBV19 to TRBJ1-5, with TRBD1 as a possible D gene (5 bases). V shed 9 bases and J shed 0 bases, with 21 bases lying between them. CDR1 and CDR2 from the germline V gene are LNHDA and SQIVND (reference sequence). The CDR3 covers 17 residues. CDR3 loop: CASNPGQGIRSNQPQHF. CDR3 DNA: TGTGCCAGCAACCCCGGGCAGGGAATTCGTAGCAATCAGCCCCAGCATTTT.

This clonotype was recorded a few times. V usage is TRBV6-5 and J usage is TRBJ1-3; no clear D gene. Per germline, CDR1 MNHEY and CDR2 SVGAGI. This CDR3 has 13 amino acids. Trimming stripped 2 bases from V and 7 bases from J, with 9 bases between. CDR3 amino acids: CASSYVDGNTIYF. CDR3 nucleotide sequence: TGTGCCAGCAGTTACGTGGATGGGAACACCATATATTTT.

J is TRBJ2-7 and V is TRBV29-1; D is uncertain. Germline V gene data show CDR1 as SQVTM and CDR2 as ANQGSEA. V lost 4 bases to trimming and J lost 5 bases, with 6 bases between them. This CDR3 spans 10 amino acids. The DNA for the CDR3 is TGCAGCGTTGGTACGGACGAGCAGTACTTC. Protein product: CSVGTDEQYF.